There are a few counts of the clone carrying this T cell receptor beta chain. This specimen belongs to a study of early T cells in non-severe SARS-CoV-2 infection. Unique molecular identifiers were attached to individual cDNA molecules. TCRdb re-analysed the 5' RACE reads in MiXCR, keeping a single row per CDR3 protein. Among under 85,000 distinct CDR3 sequences, roughly 4.7% were seen once, and the ten largest hold 7.3%. The CDR3 is 15 residues long. From germline, CDR1 is LGHNA and CDR2 YNFKEQ. The ends were cut back, 0 bases at V and 2 bases at J, with 10 bases in the middle. V and J are TRBV4-2 and TRBJ1-2, with D unclear. The specimen comprised whole blood, sampled at baseline. This TCR came from an adult who was a healthcare worker with PCR-confirmed SARS-CoV-2 infection or an uninfected control (not recorded which). In nucleotides, the CDR3 is TGTGCCAGCAGCCAAGATCGGGCCGGCAACTATGGCTACACCTTC. Translated: CASSQDRAGNYGYTF.